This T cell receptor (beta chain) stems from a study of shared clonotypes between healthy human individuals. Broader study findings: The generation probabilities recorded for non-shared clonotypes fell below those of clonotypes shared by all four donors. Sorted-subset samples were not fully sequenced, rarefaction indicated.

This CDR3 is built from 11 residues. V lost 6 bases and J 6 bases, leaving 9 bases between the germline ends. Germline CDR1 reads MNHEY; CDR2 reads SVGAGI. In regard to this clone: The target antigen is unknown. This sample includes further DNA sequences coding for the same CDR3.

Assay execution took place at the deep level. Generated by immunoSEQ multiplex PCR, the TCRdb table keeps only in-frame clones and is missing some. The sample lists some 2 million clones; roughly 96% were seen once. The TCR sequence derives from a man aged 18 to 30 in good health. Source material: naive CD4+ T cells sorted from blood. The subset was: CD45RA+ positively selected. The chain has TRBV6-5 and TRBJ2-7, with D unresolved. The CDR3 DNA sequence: TGTGCCAGCAGGACGGGTGGCGAGCAGTACTTC. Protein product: CASRTGGEQYF.